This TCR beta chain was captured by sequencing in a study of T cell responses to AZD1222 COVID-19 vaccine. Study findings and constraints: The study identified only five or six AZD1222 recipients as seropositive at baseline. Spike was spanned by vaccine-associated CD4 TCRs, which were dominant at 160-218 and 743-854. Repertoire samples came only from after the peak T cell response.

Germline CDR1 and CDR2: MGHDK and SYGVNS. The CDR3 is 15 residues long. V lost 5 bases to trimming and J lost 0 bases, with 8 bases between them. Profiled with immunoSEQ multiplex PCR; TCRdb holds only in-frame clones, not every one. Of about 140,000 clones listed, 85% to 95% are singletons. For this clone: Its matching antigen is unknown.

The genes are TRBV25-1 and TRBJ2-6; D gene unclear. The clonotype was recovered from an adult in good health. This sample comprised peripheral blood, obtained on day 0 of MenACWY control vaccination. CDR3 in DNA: TGTGCCAGCAGTCCACACGTCTCTGGGGCCAACGTCCTGACTTTC. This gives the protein CASSPHVSGANVLTF.